These T cell receptor beta chains were read from a single sample in a study of blood T cell repertoires in COVID-19. This table comes from immunoSEQ multiplex PCR, and its TCRdb copy is limited to in-frame clones, with some not included. Altogether 190,000 or so clones are present, roughly 86% being singletons, with the ten largest covering under 3%. The sample was peripheral blood. The receptor source for this set is a woman aged 25 to 39 with active or convalescent COVID-19. Both conserved end residues are part of each CDR3. Fields, in order: V gene, D gene, J gene, clone size, CDR3 protein, CDR3 DNA. A D gene is named only where the DNA matches it firmly. Size is omitted from some rows. Given values are once, few, many or a class for expanded clones.

v_gene: TRBV21-1
d_gene: .
j_gene: TRBJ2-7
abundance: .
CDR3aa: CASSTTSGNLTYEQYF
CDR3nt: TGTGCCAGCAGTACGACTAGCGGGAATTTGACCTACGAGCAGTACTTC

v_gene: TRBV3-1/TRBV3-2
d_gene: .
j_gene: TRBJ1-3
abundance: .
CDR3aa: CASRDYDPHSGNTIYF
CDR3nt: TGTGCCAGCAGGGACTATGATCCGCACTCTGGAAACACCATATATTTT

v_gene: TRBV11-3
d_gene: TRBD2
j_gene: TRBJ2-3
abundance: .
CDR3aa: CASSPNSGGSTDTQYF
CDR3nt: TGTGCCAGCAGCCCCAATAGCGGGGGAAGCACAGATACGCAGTATTTT

v_gene: TRBV6-5
d_gene: .
j_gene: TRBJ1-5
abundance: .
CDR3aa: CASMSTSNQPQHF
CDR3nt: TGTGCCAGCATGAGCACGAGCAATCAGCCCCAGCATTTT

v_gene: TRBV28
d_gene: TRBD2
j_gene: TRBJ2-3
abundance: .
CDR3aa: CASKLAGVTFTDTQYF
CDR3nt: TGTGCCAGCAAACTAGCGGGAGTTACCTTCACAGATACGCAGTATTTT

v_gene: TRBV5-1
d_gene: .
j_gene: TRBJ2-3
abundance: once
CDR3aa: CASSHLAGRADTQYF
CDR3nt: TGCGCCAGCAGCCACCTGGCGGGAAGGGCAGATACGCAGTATTTT

v_gene: TRBV29-1
d_gene: TRBD2
j_gene: TRBJ2-1
abundance: once
CDR3aa: CSVRTSGSSYNEQFF
CDR3nt: TGCAGCGTTCGGACTAGCGGGAGCTCCTACAATGAGCAGTTCTTC

v_gene: TRBV7-9
d_gene: TRBD2
j_gene: TRBJ2-1
abundance: .
CDR3aa: CASSLASGGHGQFF
CDR3nt: TGTGCCAGCAGCTTAGCTAGCGGGGGTCATGGGCAGTTCTTC

v_gene: TRBV12-5
d_gene: TRBD2
j_gene: TRBJ2-7
abundance: .
CDR3aa: CASGFSGGVRNYEQYF
CDR3nt: TGTGCTAGTGGTTTTAGCGGGGGGGTTCGGAACTACGAGCAGTACTTC

v_gene: TRBV4-1
d_gene: TRBD1
j_gene: TRBJ1-1
abundance: .
CDR3aa: CASSQVFPGQGNTEAFF
CDR3nt: TGCGCCAGCAGCCAAGTGTTCCCGGGACAGGGGAACACTGAAGCTTTCTTT

v_gene: TRBV27
d_gene: .
j_gene: TRBJ1-2
abundance: .
CDR3aa: CASRRDRLSWGDGYTF
CDR3nt: TGTGCCAGCAGGCGGGACCGTCTATCCTGGGGAGATGGCTACACCTTC

v_gene: TRBV7-9
d_gene: TRBD2
j_gene: TRBJ2-1
abundance: .
CDR3aa: CASSFSGRGYNEQFF
CDR3nt: TGTGCCAGCAGCTTCAGCGGGAGGGGCTACAATGAGCAGTTCTTC

v_gene: TRBV6-6
d_gene: .
j_gene: TRBJ1-2
abundance: .
CDR3aa: CASSYNREGGYTF
CDR3nt: TGTGCCAGCAGTTACAACAGGGAGGGGGGCTACACCTTC

v_gene: TRBV28
d_gene: .
j_gene: TRBJ1-5
abundance: .
CDR3aa: CASSFVSRSNQPQHF
CDR3nt: TGTGCCAGCAGTTTTGTTTCCCGTAGCAATCAGCCCCAGCATTTT

v_gene: TRBV19
d_gene: .
j_gene: TRBJ1-2
abundance: .
CDR3aa: CASSIDHGRRRTNYGYTF
CDR3nt: TGTGCCAGTAGTATAGATCATGGACGGAGGCGCACTAACTATGGCTACACCTTC

v_gene: TRBV19
d_gene: TRBD2
j_gene: TRBJ2-1
abundance: .
CDR3aa: CASTGTSGGPGEQFF
CDR3nt: TGTGCCAGTACCGGGACTAGCGGGGGACCGGGGGAGCAGTTCTTC

v_gene: TRBV24-1
d_gene: TRBD1
j_gene: TRBJ2-4
abundance: .
CDR3aa: CATSDYRGEAKNIQYF
CDR3nt: TGTGCCACCAGTGATTACAGGGGTGAAGCCAAAAACATTCAGTACTTC

v_gene: TRBV28
d_gene: .
j_gene: TRBJ1-1
abundance: .
CDR3aa: CASSPPRGRTEAFF
CDR3nt: TGTGCCAGCAGCCCGCCCCGGGGGAGGACTGAAGCTTTCTTT

v_gene: TRBV30
d_gene: .
j_gene: TRBJ1-1
abundance: .
CDR3aa: CAWSVGPRAEAFF
CDR3nt: TGTGCCTGGAGTGTGGGCCCCAGGGCTGAAGCTTTCTTT

v_gene: TRBV5-1
d_gene: .
j_gene: TRBJ2-2
abundance: .
CDR3aa: CASAYSTGELFF
CDR3nt: TGCGCCAGCGCGTATTCGACCGGGGAGCTGTTTTTT

v_gene: TRBV7-6
d_gene: .
j_gene: TRBJ2-1
abundance: few
CDR3aa: CASSWQGNEQFF
CDR3nt: TGTGCCAGCAGCTGGCAGGGGAATGAGCAGTTCTTC

v_gene: TRBV4-1
d_gene: TRBD2
j_gene: TRBJ2-7
abundance: .
CDR3aa: CASSQLMTSGIPSYEQYF
CDR3nt: TGCGCCAGCAGCCAGCTTATGACTAGCGGGATCCCCTCCTACGAGCAGTACTTC

v_gene: TRBV6-1
d_gene: .
j_gene: TRBJ2-7
abundance: few
CDR3aa: CASSEPGRQGRTLSYEQYF
CDR3nt: TGTGCCAGCAGTGAACCCGGGCGGCAGGGCCGAACCCTCTCCTACGAGCAGTACTTC

v_gene: TRBV6-5
d_gene: .
j_gene: TRBJ1-2
abundance: .
CDR3aa: CASSRGTVTNYGYTF
CDR3nt: TGTGCCAGCAGTCGCGGGACTGTTACTAACTATGGCTACACCTTC

v_gene: TRBV6-5
d_gene: TRBD1
j_gene: TRBJ2-7
abundance: .
CDR3aa: CASSPPGQGSSEQYF
CDR3nt: TGTGCCAGCAGCCCCCCGGGACAGGGGAGCTCCGAGCAGTACTTC

v_gene: TRBV9
d_gene: .
j_gene: TRBJ1-2
abundance: .
CDR3aa: CASSTLGGGAYGYTF
CDR3nt: TGTGCCAGCAGCACCCTGGGGGGGGGCGCCTATGGCTACACCTTC

v_gene: TRBV9
d_gene: TRBD1
j_gene: TRBJ1-4
abundance: .
CDR3aa: CASSVADRGNEKLFF
CDR3nt: TGTGCCAGCAGCGTAGCTGACAGGGGGAACGAAAAACTGTTTTTT

v_gene: TRBV3-1/TRBV3-2
d_gene: .
j_gene: TRBJ1-3
abundance: .
CDR3aa: CASSQVSSPSSGNTIYF
CDR3nt: TGTGCCAGCAGCCAAGTGTCCTCTCCTAGCTCTGGAAACACCATATATTTT

v_gene: TRBV2
d_gene: .
j_gene: TRBJ2-6
abundance: .
CDR3aa: CASRISGSGANVLTF
CDR3nt: TGTGCCAGCAGGATCAGTGGCTCTGGGGCCAACGTCCTGACTTTC

v_gene: TRBV9
d_gene: .
j_gene: TRBJ2-2
abundance: .
CDR3aa: CASSVEGAGELFF
CDR3nt: TGTGCCAGCAGCGTAGAAGGGGCCGGGGAGCTGTTTTTT

v_gene: TRBV27
d_gene: .
j_gene: TRBJ1-1
abundance: .
CDR3aa: CASSWGGTEAFF
CDR3nt: TGTGCCAGCAGTTGGGGAGGTACTGAAGCTTTCTTT